This passage covers 29 T cell receptor beta chains from one sample sequenced in a study of CD8 T cells in ankylosing spondylitis. Study observations and caveats: The study identified a TCR beta motif of roughly eight highly homologous variants that appeared characteristic of ankylosing spondylitis blood.

In TCRdb, the 5' RACE reads were re-called with MiXCR into one record per CDR3 protein. The sample holds hundreds of thousands of distinct CDR3 sequences; roughly 26% are singletons and the top ten take 0.89%. For these TCRs, the target antigens are not known. Sequencing was performed on blood, either unsorted or a sorted T cell fraction (not recorded which). The receptor source for this set is a male donor with ankylosing spondylitis.

This clonotype has only one observation. The chain links TRBV24-1 to TRBJ2-1, with D tentatively TRBD1 or TRBD2 (5 bases each). The CDR3 has 13 residues. Trimming removed 9 bases from V and 7 bases from J, with 15 bases in between. Germline V gene data show CDR1 as KGHDR and CDR2 as SFDVKD. The CDR3 coding sequence is TGTGCCACCGACAGTCCTAGGAGGAATGAGCAGTTCTTC. It is translated as CATDSPRRNEQFF.

The chain has TRBV29-1 and TRBJ2-1; D possibly corresponds to TRBD2 (5 bases). Germline CDR1 and CDR2: SQVTM and ANQGSEA. The CDR3 consists of 14 residues. With 4 bases removed from V and 3 bases from J, the gap between germline ends came to 13 bases. This CDR3 is CSVAPRLLYNEQFF. The DNA for the CDR3 is TGCAGCGTTGCACCCCGACTACTCTACAATGAGCAGTTCTTC.

This clonotype was observed a few times. The rearrangement joins TRBV2 to TRBJ1-5; perhaps TRBD1 as D (5 bases). Trimming shortened V by 2 bases and J by 7 bases, and 9 bases separated the two germline ends. Germline V gives CDR1 SNHLY, CDR2 FYNNEI. The CDR3 covers 13 residues. CDR3: CASSEIRAQPQHF. The CDR3 bases are TGTGCCAGCAGTGAAATCAGGGCCCAGCCCCAGCATTTT.

This rearrangement joins TRBV29-1 to TRBJ1-1; a weak D match, TRBD1 (6 bases). The CDR3 extends over 14 amino acids. CDR1 SQVTM and CDR2 ANQGSEA come from the germline V gene. V was clipped by 3 bases and J by 4 bases, with 15 bases between them. CDR3 in DNA: TGCAGCGTTGAGCTGTCGGGGGCCGGCACTGAAGCTTTCTTT. This codes for CSVELSGAGTEAFF.

The rearrangement joins TRBV9 to TRBJ2-1; unclear D gene. Trimming stripped 2 bases from V and 3 bases from J, with 9 bases between. The CDR3 length is 14 residues. Germline V CDR1 and CDR2: SGDLS, YYNGEE. This CDR3 is CASSVATGYNEQFF. The CDR3 DNA reads as TGTGCCAGCAGCGTTGCGACGGGCTACAATGAGCAGTTCTTC.

V usage is TRBV30 and J usage is TRBJ1-1; D not certain. V shed 3 bases and J shed 4 bases, with 12 bases lying between them. The CDR3 totals 13 residues. Per germline, CDR1 GTSNPN and CDR2 SVGIG (reference sequence). The CDR3 loop is CAWREQRFTEAFF. CDR3 coding DNA: TGTGCCTGGAGGGAGCAGAGGTTCACTGAAGCTTTCTTT.

This clonotype was seen a handful of times. The rearrangement uses TRBV24-1 and TRBJ2-1; tentative D call: TRBD1 (5 bases). Deletions cut 4 bases from V and 7 bases from J, with 19 bases between. The CDR3 is made up of 16 amino acids. CDR1 is KGHDR, CDR2 SFDVKD, per germline. The CDR3 DNA is TGTGCCACCAGTGAACAAGCAGGGAAAAGTCAGAATGAGCAGTTCTTC. Its protein product is CATSEQAGKSQNEQFF.

The table lists this clonotype with a few counts. The V gene is TRBV15, the J gene TRBJ2-2; a possible D gene is TRBD2 (6 bases). The V gene's germline CDR1 is LNHNV and CDR2 YYDKDF (reference sequence). With 0 bases removed from V and 4 bases from J, the gap between germline ends came to 12 bases. This CDR3 is built from 16 residues. CDR3 nucleotides: TGTGCCACCAGCAGAGAGCGGGACCCCAGCACCGGGGAGCTGTTTTTT. It encodes CATSRERDPSTGELFF.

This clonotype was seen only a few times. The chain has TRBV7-2 and TRBJ2-5; 7 nucleotides match TRBD2. The CDR3 covers 13 residues. V lost 1 base, J lost 7 bases, and 3 bases stayed unmatched. Germline lookup yields CDR1 SGHTA and CDR2 FQGNSA. The CDR3 DNA reads TGTGCCAGCAGCTTAGAGGCTAGCGGGACCCAGTACTTC. Encoded protein: CASSLEASGTQYF.

The rearrangement links TRBV5-1 to TRBJ1-4; 7 nucleotides match TRBD1. The CDR3 is 15 residues long. The germline CDR1 and CDR2 sequences are SGHRS and YFSETQ. The V segment lost 4 bases and the J segment 8 bases; nucleotides outside the gene matches: 11. The CDR3 loop is CASSGQQGLGEKLFF. The CDR3 region has the DNA TGCGCCAGCAGCGGTCAACAGGGGTTGGGGGAAAAACTGTTTTTT. Together with reference TRBV5-1 and TRBJ1-4, the CDR3 gives the full variable domain: KAGVTQTPRYLIKTRGQQVTLSCSPISGHRSVSWYQQTPGQGLQFLFEYFSETQRNKGNFPGRFSGRQFSNSRSEMNVSTLELGDSALYLCASSGQQGLGEKLFFGSGTQLSVL.

The chain is built from TRBV20-1 and TRBJ2-1; D gene uncertain. CDR1 DFQATT and CDR2 SNEGSKA come from the germline V gene (reference sequence). V was cut by 3 bases and J by 8 bases, with 8 bases left in between. This CDR3 has 11 residues. Here the CDR3 reads CSARTTYEQFF. The CDR3 DNA sequence: TGCAGTGCTAGGACCACCTATGAGCAGTTCTTC.

This clonotype was seen a few times. This chain uses TRBV24-1 with TRBJ2-1; 9 bases agree with TRBD2. Germline V gene lookup returns CDR1 KGHDR and CDR2 SFDVKD. The V gene end was trimmed by 0 bases and the J gene end by 4 bases; junction bases not matched to a gene: 3. The CDR3 is made up of 16 amino acids. CDR3 in amino acids: CATSDLKTSGYNEQFF. The CDR3 DNA sequence: TGTGCCACCAGTGATTTGAAGACTAGCGGATACAATGAGCAGTTCTTC.

This clonotype was seen a few times. The chain is built from TRBV11-2 and TRBJ2-1; D not certain. This CDR3 is 13 amino acids long. Germline V CDR1 and CDR2: SGHAT, FQNNGV. The V gene lost 1 base and the J gene lost 7 bases, with 8 bases spanning the gap. The CDR3 DNA is TGTGCCAGCAGCTTAGTAAAAGCAAATGAGCAGTTCTTC. Translated: CASSLVKANEQFF.

The CDR3 loop is CASSPKSREGYGYTF. DNA of the CDR3: TGTGCCAGCAGCCCTAAGAGCAGGGAGGGCTATGGCTACACCTTC. The J gene is TRBJ1-2, the V gene TRBV21-1. TRBV21-1 is designated a pseudogene. The CDR3 loop spans 15 amino acids.

The V call is TRBV7-9, the J call TRBJ2-2; 9 bases map to TRBD1. Per germline, CDR1 SEHNR and CDR2 FQNEAQ (reference sequence). Losses at the gene ends were 6 bases for V and 4 bases for J; bases not matched to a gene: 9. The CDR3 runs to 16 residues. In nucleotides, the CDR3 is TGTGCCAGCAGTTCGATACAGGGGGCGCGCACCGGGGAGCTGTTTTTT. Its translation: CASSSIQGARTGELFF.

In its sample, this clonotype was seen a few times. This rearrangement joins TRBV29-1 to TRBJ1-4; TRBD1 aligns across 8 bases. The CDR3 sequence is 15 residues long. Per the germline V gene, CDR1 is SQVTM and CDR2 is ANQGSEA. The V and J ends lost 5 bases and 0 bases, in that order; junction bases with no gene match: 5. CDR3 amino acids: CSVSGQGTTNEKLFF. In DNA form, the CDR3 reads TGCAGCGTTTCCGGACAGGGAACAACTAATGAAAAACTGTTTTTT. Drawing the rest from reference TRBV29-1 and TRBJ1-4, the complete variable domain is SAVISQKPSRDICQRGTSLTIQCQVDSQVTMMFWYRQQPGQSLTLIATANQGSEATYESGFVIDKFPISRPNLTFSTLTVSNMSPEDSSIYLCSVSGQGTTNEKLFFGSGTQLSVL.

This clonotype was observed a handful of times. V and J are TRBV20-1 and TRBJ1-1; D might be TRBD1 (5 bases). Germline assignment: CDR1 DFQATT and CDR2 SNEGSKA (reference sequence). Trimming pared 6 bases from V and 4 bases from J, leaving 12 bases between. The CDR3 covers 12 residues. The CDR3 DNA reads TGCAGTGCGACCCTGGGGGGCACTGAAGCTTTCTTT. This sequence encodes CSATLGGTEAFF.

To note about this clonotype: A junction end diverges from the germline sequence, so it may reflect a read error. The chain couples TRBV18 to TRBJ2-3; no firm D call. Germline loops: CDR1 KGHSH, CDR2 LQKENI. The CDR3 totals 12 residues. The CDR3 reads CASSPPRALPHF. The CDR3 DNA reads TGTGCCAGCTCACCACCAAGGGCCCTACCACATTTT.

This clonotype has just a few counts. The chain uses TRBV5-6 and TRBJ2-1; TRBD2 agrees at 8 bases. Germline CDR1 and CDR2: SGHDT and YYEEEE. Trimming cost V 0 bases and J 5 bases; bases outside gene matches: 10. The CDR3 has 17 amino acids. The CDR3 loop is CASSLAGAGVRDNEQFF. The CDR3 DNA reads TGTGCCAGCAGCTTGGCCGGAGCGGGAGTTCGGGACAATGAGCAGTTCTTC.

The J gene is TRBJ2-3, the V gene TRBV7-2; D remains unclear. Germline V gene lookup returns CDR1 SGHTA and CDR2 FQGNSA. V was pared by 5 bases and J by 0 bases, with 15 bases between. CDR3 length equals 16 residues. The CDR3 protein is CASSQRSRASTDTQYF. For the CDR3, the DNA is TGTGCCAGCAGCCAAAGGAGCCGGGCTAGCACAGATACGCAGTATTTT.

J is TRBJ2-3 and V is TRBV5-1, with D possibly TRBD2 on 6 matching bases. Trimming pared 9 bases from V and 4 bases from J, leaving 15 bases between. This CDR3 is built from 13 residues. In germline, CDR1 is SGHRS, CDR2 YFSETQ. The CDR3 DNA is TGCGCCACCGGGGCCGGGGGTGCAGATACGCAGTATTTT. Encoded protein: CATGAGGADTQYF. The full variable domain, with the rest looked up from reference TRBV5-1 and TRBJ2-3, is KAGVTQTPRYLIKTRGQQVTLSCSPISGHRSVSWYQQTPGQGLQFLFEYFSETQRNKGNFPGRFSGRQFSNSRSEMNVSTLELGDSALYLCATGAGGADTQYFGPGTRLTVL.

This clonotype was seen a few times. The J gene is TRBJ2-3, the V gene TRBV5-1, with TRBD1 identical over 7 bases. The CDR3 loop spans 15 amino acids. The germline V gene has CDR1 SGHRS and CDR2 YFSETQ. The trim removed 4 bases at V and 2 bases at J, leaving 7 bases unmatched. The CDR3 DNA sequence: TGCGCCAGCAGCCCCCCGACAGGGCTCACAGATACGCAGTATTTT. Amino acid sequence: CASSPPTGLTDTQYF. Filled out from reference TRBV5-1 and TRBJ2-3, the complete variable domain reads KAGVTQTPRYLIKTRGQQVTLSCSPISGHRSVSWYQQTPGQGLQFLFEYFSETQRNKGNFPGRFSGRQFSNSRSEMNVSTLELGDSALYLCASSPPTGLTDTQYFGPGTRLTVL.

CDR3 sequence (DNA): TGCGCCAGCAGCTTGGGGGCAGGGTACTACGAGCAGTACGTC. It encodes CASSLGAGYYEQYV. The J gene is TRBJ2-7, the V gene TRBV5-1, with a possible D match to TRBD1 (5 bases). This CDR3 has 14 residues. CDR1 SGHRS and CDR2 YFSETQ come from the germline V gene. Trimming removed 0 bases at V and 3 bases at J, with 10 bases between.

A few counts support this clonotype. The chain employs TRBV5-1 and TRBJ2-2; D is uncertain. The CDR3 contains 14 residues. CDR1 is SGHRS and CDR2 is YFSETQ in the germline V gene. V shed 6 bases and J shed 0 bases, with 9 bases lying between them. Here the CDR3 reads CASTGRTNTGELFF. CDR3 bases: TGCGCCAGCACTGGACGGACGAACACCGGGGAGCTGTTTTTT.

The chain employs TRBV18 and TRBJ1-2; the D is unclear. V was shortened by 2 bases and J by 8 bases, with 9 bases between the two germline ends. This CDR3 has 12 amino acids. CDR1 KGHSH and CDR2 LQKENI come from the germline V gene. CDR3 coding DNA: TGTGCCAGCTCACCAAGGGTGTCGGGCTACACCTTC. Protein product: CASSPRVSGYTF.

This chain uses TRBV2 with TRBJ2-3, with TRBD2 matching 8 bases. J was trimmed by 3 bases and V by 5 bases; bases with no gene match: 4. Per the germline V gene, CDR1 is SNHLY and CDR2 is FYNNEI. The CDR3 is 14 residues long. The CDR3 loop is CASSTGTRTDTQYF. Written as DNA, the CDR3 is TGTGCCAGCAGTACCGGGACTAGAACAGATACGCAGTATTTT.

This clonotype was recorded a few times. This chain links TRBV12-3 or TRBV12-4 with TRBJ1-5, with D perhaps matching TRBD1 (6 bases). CDR3 length: 13 residues. Trimming removed 6 bases at V and 6 bases at J, with 12 bases between. The CDR3 coding sequence is TGTGCCAGCAGGAACAGGGCGGCTCAGCCCCAGCATTTT. Translated, it gives CASRNRAAQPQHF.

This clonotype was seen a few times. This sequence joins TRBV5-1 and TRBJ1-2; D is possibly TRBD1 (5 bases). V lost 4 bases and J lost 1, with 14 bases in between. This CDR3 is 15 amino acids long. CDR1 is SGHRS, CDR2 YFSETQ, per germline. The CDR3 DNA reads as TGCGCCAGCAGCCCTGGGGGAGTGAGTAACTATGGCTACACCTTC. Encoded protein: CASSPGGVSNYGYTF.

This clonotype was picked up a small number of times. This sequence joins TRBV5-1 and TRBJ2-7, with D hard to call. Trimming stripped 1 base from V and 4 bases from J, with 9 bases between. The CDR3 spans 13 residues. The germline gives CDR1 SGHRS, CDR2 YFSETQ. CDR3 amino acids: CASSLSYSYEQYF. CDR3 coding DNA: TGCGCCAGCAGCTTGTCGTACAGTTACGAGCAGTACTTC.